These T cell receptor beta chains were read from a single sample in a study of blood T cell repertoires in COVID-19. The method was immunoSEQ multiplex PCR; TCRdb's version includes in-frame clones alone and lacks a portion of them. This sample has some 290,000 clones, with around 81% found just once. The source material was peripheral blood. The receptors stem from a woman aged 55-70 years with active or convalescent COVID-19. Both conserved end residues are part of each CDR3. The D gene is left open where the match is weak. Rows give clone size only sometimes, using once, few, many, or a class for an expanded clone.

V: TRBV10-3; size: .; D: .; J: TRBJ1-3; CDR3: CATTLNLGNTIYF; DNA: TGTGCCACCACTCTCAACCTTGGAAACACCATATATTTT
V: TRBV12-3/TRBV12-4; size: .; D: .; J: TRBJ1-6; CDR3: CASSPGGVILHF; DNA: TGTGCCAGCAGCCCGGGGGGGGTTATCCTCCACTTT
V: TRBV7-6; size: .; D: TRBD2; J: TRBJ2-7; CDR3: CASSPRGVQYEQYF; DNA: TGTGCCAGCAGCCCGCGGGGGGTACAATACGAGCAGTACTTC
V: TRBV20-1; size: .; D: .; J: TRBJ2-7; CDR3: CSASYGPSYEQYF; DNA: TGCAGTGCTAGTTATGGCCCGTCCTACGAGCAGTACTTC
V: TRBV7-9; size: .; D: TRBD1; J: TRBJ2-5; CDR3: CASSVRGQGDPRQETQYF; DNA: TGTGCCAGCAGCGTCCGGGGACAGGGGGACCCCAGGCAAGAGACCCAGTACTTC
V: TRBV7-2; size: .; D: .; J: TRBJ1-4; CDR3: CASRLRAGANEKLFF; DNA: TGTGCCAGCAGGCTAAGGGCAGGGGCTAATGAAAAACTGTTTTTT
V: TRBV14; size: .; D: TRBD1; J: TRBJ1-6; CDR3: CASSQGTGYNSPLHF; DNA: TGTGCCAGCAGCCAGGGGACAGGGTATAATTCACCCCTCCACTTT
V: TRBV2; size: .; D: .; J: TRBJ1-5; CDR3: CASSEALGGAQHF; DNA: TGTGCCAGCAGTGAAGCCCTCGGCGGGGCCCAGCATTTT
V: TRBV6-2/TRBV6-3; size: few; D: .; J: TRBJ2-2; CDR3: CASSYGGAESGELFF; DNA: TGTGCCAGCAGTTACGGGGGGGCCGAGTCCGGGGAGCTGTTTTTT
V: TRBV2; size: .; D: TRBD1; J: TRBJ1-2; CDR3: CASRGVIGTEIPNYGYTF; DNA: TGTGCCAGCAGGGGAGTGATCGGGACAGAGATTCCTAACTATGGCTACACCTTC